Reported below is one T cell receptor (beta chain). Its antigen remains unidentified. Assay: immunoSEQ multiplex PCR; the TCRdb copy retains only in-frame clones and omits some. The sample contains roughly 250,000 clones, less than 75% of which appear only once. This entry comes from a study of cytotoxic CD8 clonotypes in ibrutinib-treated CLL. Study-wide findings and caveats: Rising at ibrutinib response, clonality subsequently fell back toward baseline at progression.

The source was PBMCs, collected after 24 months of ibrutinib treatment. This TCR came from a human donor with chronic lymphocytic leukemia.

CDR3 loop: CASKGGYNEQFF. CDR3 coding DNA: TGTGCCAGCAAAGGCGGATACAATGAGCAGTTCTTC. The J gene is TRBJ2-1, the V gene TRBV6-5; D ambiguous. Germline-derived CDR1 and CDR2 are MNHEY and SVGAGI. The V and J ends lost 7 bases and 4 bases respectively, with 8 bases between them. The CDR3 loop spans 12 amino acids.